This T cell receptor (beta chain) was sequenced during a study of cytomegalovirus exposure and HLA in healthy donors. This clone was recorded once. In the PCR, 60 Vbeta and 13 Jbeta primers were used. Profiled with immunoSEQ multiplex PCR; TCRdb holds only in-frame clones, not every one. The table lists 45,000 to 75,000 clones, around 70% of them singletons. V was shortened by 7 bases and J by 7 bases, with 18 bases between the two germline ends. This CDR3 is built from 13 residues. Germline assignment: CDR1 SGHRS and CDR2 YFSETQ. This receptor was identified in a woman aged 60-75 years in good health and CMV-seropositive. The chain combines TRBV5-1 with TRBJ2-7, with a weak D call TRBD2 (5 bases). Specimen: PBMCs. CDR3 sequence: CASAPRAGGEQYF. The CDR3 DNA reads as TGCGCCAGCGCCCCTAGGGCCGGAGGAGAGCAGTACTTC.